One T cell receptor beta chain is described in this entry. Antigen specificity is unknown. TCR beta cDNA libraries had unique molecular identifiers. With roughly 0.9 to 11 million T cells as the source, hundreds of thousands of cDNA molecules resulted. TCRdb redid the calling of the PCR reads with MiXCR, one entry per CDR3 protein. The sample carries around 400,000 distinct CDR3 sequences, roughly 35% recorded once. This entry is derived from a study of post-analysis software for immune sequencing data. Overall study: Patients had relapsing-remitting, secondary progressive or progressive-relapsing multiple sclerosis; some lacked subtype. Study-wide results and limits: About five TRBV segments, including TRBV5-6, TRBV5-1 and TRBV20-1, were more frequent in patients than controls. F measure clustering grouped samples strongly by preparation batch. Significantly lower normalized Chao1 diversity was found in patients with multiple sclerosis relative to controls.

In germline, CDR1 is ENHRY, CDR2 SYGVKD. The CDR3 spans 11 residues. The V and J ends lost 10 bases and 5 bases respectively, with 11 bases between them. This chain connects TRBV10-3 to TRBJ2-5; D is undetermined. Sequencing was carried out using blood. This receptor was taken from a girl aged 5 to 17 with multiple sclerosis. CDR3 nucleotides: TGTGCCACGGGCTCTGGGGAGACCCAGTACTTC. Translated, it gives CATGSGETQYF.